Sequencing of this T cell receptor beta chain was carried out in a study of beta chain features in type 1 diabetes (dated by TCRdb to the late 2010s). In terms of the full investigation: No differences in mean age, gender distribution, total cell number or subset yield were found between patients and healthy donors. A total of 107,917,701 sorted cells were examined across all samples, and RNA yield correlated strongly with the number of cells per subset. The study compared TCRB repertoires of sorted circulating CD4+ T cell subsets between recently diagnosed type 1 diabetes patients and matched healthy donors. Naive and central memory subsets were obtained from all 30 or so donors, but regulatory and stem cell-like memory subsets were isolated from only 8 patients and roughly 8 healthy donors.

The germline V gene (reference sequence) sets CDR1 to LNHDA and CDR2 to SQIVND. V gives up 3 bases and J gives up 12 bases, and the segment between their germline ends measures 18 bases. From the cysteine up to the phenylalanine, the CDR3 has a length of 14 residues. Of all the DNA, just the CDR3 is kept, 42 bases in frame from base 1. The paper's findings and limits, for the study overall: At VDJ recombination sites, patients with type 1 diabetes made fewer insertions and deleted more nucleotides, a pattern implying thymic rearrangement abnormalities. Because cDNA was sequenced instead of genomic DNA, highly expressing activated cells could be over-represented, though the groups showed no difference in activation or CD3 levels. Shorter templates might have been favored by PCR, but patient and control samples were amplified and corrected together, so both groups would have been affected equally by any skew. Because small numbers of individuals were included in the HLA sub-analyses, any influence of HLA type on TCRB rearrangement was left unresolved. In all four CD4+ subsets, TCRB CDR3 length was moderately but significantly shorter in type 1 diabetes patients. Naive, central memory and regulatory TCRB repertoires appeared to be more alike among patients than among healthy donors.

In its sample, this clone was seen many times. No antigen is known for it. It has no much larger one-base neighbor in the sample; base qualities were not kept. All of the isolated RNA was reverse transcribed with the High Capacity cDNA Reverse Transcription Kit, so expressed TCRB transcripts were sequenced. Deep immunoSEQ sequencing was applied to naive, central memory and regulatory T cell samples, giving an average of roughly 3.5 million total reads per sample. After sorted cells were lysed in RLT buffer, RNA was extracted with DNase-treated RNeasy Micro or Mini kits, with the choice depending on cell number. To prevent cross-contamination, each cell subset was processed individually, whereas patient and healthy donor samples were processed jointly. The immunoSEQ multiplex PCR was used to amplify TCRB sequences from cDNA, yielding 87-bp fragments that span the CDR3 region. Sequencing of the amplicons was done on the Illumina HiSeq platform. The source study handled its data this way. PCR bias was computationally corrected using synthetic template baselines, reads within Hamming distance 2 were collapsed, and singletons that could not be merged were discarded. Reads were aligned against IMGT so that V, D and J genes, CDR3 length and insertions or deletions at six rearrangement sites could be assigned. Within each subset, clonotype counts were normalized to the number of sorted cells before true diversity and Gini coefficients were calculated with the tcR R package. The overlap coefficient, calculated on TCRB nucleotide sequences, was used to measure repertoire sharing. This immuneACCESS table, as held by TCRdb, lists in-frame sequences with V and J called but not all clones. Of the missing ones, under half trace to an unresolved V gene in checked studies; the others have no known cause. V and J calls and clone size follow that table, whereas D and trimming were derived from the DNA. In this sample the table shows about 220,000 clones, 9.5% to 13% of which occur a single time. The top ten clones comprise over 1% of the sample.

Each donor gave one peripheral blood draw, averaging approximately 120 mL, which was collected into heparinised tubes. Naive, central memory, regulatory and stem cell-like memory CD4+ T cells were sorted on a BD FACSAria II using a panel including CD45RO, CCR7, CD25, CD127, CD95 and CD27. Every sorted population had a purity above 95%. PBMCs were isolated immediately by Lymphoprep density gradient centrifugation and stained directly without culture. So that batch effects would be minimized, each experiment stained and sorted samples in pairs, pairing one healthy donor with one patient. Sequenced sample: central memory CD4+ T cells from blood. The V and J segments used are TRBV19 and TRBJ2-1; the D gene is unclear. The receptor's source is a man younger than 35 in good health. The DNA reads as follows: TGTGCCAGTAGTATTCAAGGTCCGGCGGCCGGGCAGTTCTTC. Translated, this is CASSIQGPAAGQFF.